The T cell receptor (beta chain) under discussion was sequenced for a study of T cell responses to AZD1222 COVID-19 vaccine. Study-level points and caveats: Clonal diversity was possibly underestimated, and white British individuals and females predominated among donors. Increased Spike-specific TCR breadth and depth were observed after two AZD1222 doses. As reported, nearly half of all spike-specific TCRs target variant regions that are unmutated. Baseline seropositivity occurred in only a handful of AZD1222 recipients.

For this clone: The antigen remains undetermined.

Generated by immunoSEQ multiplex PCR, the TCRdb table keeps only in-frame clones and is missing some. The table shows tens of thousands of clones, with under 95% occurring only once. The CDR3 covers 14 residues. Germline loops: CDR1 KGHDR, CDR2 SFDVKD. V was cut by 7 bases and J by 0 bases, with 11 bases left in between. The specimen was peripheral blood, collected on day 0 of AZD1222 vaccination. This TCR derives from an adult in good health. This chain links TRBV24-1 with TRBJ1-1, with D unresolved. CDR3 residues: CATRGPILNTEAFF. DNA of the CDR3: TGTGCCACCAGGGGCCCGATCTTGAACACTGAAGCTTTCTTT.